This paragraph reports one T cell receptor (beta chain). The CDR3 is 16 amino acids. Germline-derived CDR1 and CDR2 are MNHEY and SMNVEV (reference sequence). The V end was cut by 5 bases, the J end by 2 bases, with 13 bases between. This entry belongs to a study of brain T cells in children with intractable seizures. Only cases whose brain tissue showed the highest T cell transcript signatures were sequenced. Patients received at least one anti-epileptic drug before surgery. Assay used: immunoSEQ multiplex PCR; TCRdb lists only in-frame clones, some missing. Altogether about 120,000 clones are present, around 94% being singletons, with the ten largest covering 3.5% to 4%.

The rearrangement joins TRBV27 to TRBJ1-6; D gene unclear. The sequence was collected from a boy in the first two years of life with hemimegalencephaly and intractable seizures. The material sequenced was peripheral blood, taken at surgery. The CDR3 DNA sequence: TGTGCCAGCAGTCCGTCGGGTTTGCCCTATAATTCACCCCTCCACTTT. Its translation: CASSPSGLPYNSPLHF.